This TCR beta chain was documented in a study of CD8+ T cells in alopecia areata. The V gene's germline CDR1 is MGHRA and CDR2 YSYEKL. Trimming took 4 bases from V and 3 from J, leaving 18 bases between them. The CDR3 loop spans 17 amino acids. This clone has just a few counts. The authors extracted RNA and reverse transcribed it into cDNA as the sequencing template. TCRdb keeps only in-frame clones here, not all; method: immunoSEQ multiplex PCR. Of over 200,000 clones in the sample, more than 45% were seen once. The TCR sequence derives from a human donor with alopecia areata. This chain connects TRBV4-1 to TRBJ1-4, with D perhaps matching TRBD1 (5 bases). This material consisted of CD4+ T cells sorted from blood, taken at week 0. CDR3 DNA sequence: TGCGCCAGCAGCCCTGGGCCTCGGAGGGGAGCTAATGAAAAACTGTTTTTT. Translation gives CASSPGPRRGANEKLFF.